This T cell receptor beta chain was identified during a study of CD8+CD57+ T cells in acquired aplastic anemia. Whole-study context: Yields of DNA that came from sorted CD4+ and CD8+ cells averaged roughly 3.2 ug. Regarding the study as a whole: Between the patient and control groups, CD8+ Simpson's diversity did not differ significantly.

As to this clonotype: Its antigen is currently unknown. It is likely a read error, because the conserved phenylalanine at the end of the CDR3 is missing.

TCR beta VDJ and CDR3 profiles were obtained from a genomic DNA template. From the reads, TCRdb called clonotypes with MiXCR, one entry per CDR3 protein. The sample lists under 150,000 distinct CDR3 sequences; over 30% were seen once. All sequencing subjects had displayed CD8+CD57+ cell expansion on flow cytometry. CDR3 size: 15 residues. Germline V lookup: CDR1 SGHNT, CDR2 YENEEA. V gave up 0 bases and J gave up 0 bases, with 9 bases separating them. The clonotype was recovered from a human donor with aplastic anemia. The sequenced material came from sorted CD4+, CD8+, or CD8+CD57+ T cells (not recorded which) from PBMCs. V is TRBV11-3 and J is TRBJ2-7; a weak D match, TRBD2 (6 bases). The CDR3 region has the DNA TGTGCCAGCAGCTTAGAGGGGCGGGGCTCCTACGAGCAGTACTCC. Residues: CASSLEGRGSYEQYS.